The subject of this entry is one T cell receptor beta chain. The data belong to a study of blood T cell repertoires in COVID-19. The CDR3 runs 14 residues. V gave up 3 bases and J gave up 0 bases, with 9 bases separating them. Germline V gene sequence: CDR1 SGHDN, CDR2 FVKESK. TCRdb's table, derived via immunoSEQ multiplex PCR, lists solely in-frame clones and lacks some. The table lists 150,000 to 200,000 clones, around four fifths of them singletons. This receptor was obtained from a woman in her 70s with COVID-19, enrolled during active disease. V and J are TRBV14 and TRBJ2-7; the D gene is possibly TRBD1 (6 bases). Sequencing used peripheral blood. The CDR3 coding sequence is TGTGCCAGCAGCCACCGGGACATCTCCTACGAGCAGTACTTC. As protein: CASSHRDISYEQYF. The variable domain in full, completed from reference TRBV14 and TRBJ2-7, reads EAGVTQFPSHSVIEKGQTVTLRCDPISGHDNLYWYRRVMGKEIKFLLHFVKESKQDESGMPNNRFLAERTGGTYSTLKVQPAELEDSGVYFCASSHRDISYEQYFGPGTRLTVT.